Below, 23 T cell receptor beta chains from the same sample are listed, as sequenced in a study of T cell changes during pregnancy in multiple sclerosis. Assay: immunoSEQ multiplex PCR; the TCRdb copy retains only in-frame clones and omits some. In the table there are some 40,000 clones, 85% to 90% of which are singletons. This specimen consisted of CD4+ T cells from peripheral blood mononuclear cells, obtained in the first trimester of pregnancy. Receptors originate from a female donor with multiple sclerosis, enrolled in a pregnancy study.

The CDR3 DNA reads TGTGCCAGCAGCCATACTATCGGGAGACGGCTTGAAGCTTTCTTT. Protein sequence: CASSHTIGRRLEAFF. V gene TRBV14 combines with J gene TRBJ1-1; D gene unclear. Trimming removed 3 bases from V and 7 bases from J, with 18 bases in between. The CDR3 runs 15 residues. Per germline, CDR1 SGHDN and CDR2 FVKESK.

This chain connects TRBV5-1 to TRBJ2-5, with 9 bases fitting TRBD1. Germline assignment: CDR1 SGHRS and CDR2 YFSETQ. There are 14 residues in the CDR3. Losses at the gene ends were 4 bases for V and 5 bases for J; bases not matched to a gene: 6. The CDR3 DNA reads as TGCGCCAGCAGCCGACAGGGGGTTAAGGAGACCCAGTACTTC. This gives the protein CASSRQGVKETQYF. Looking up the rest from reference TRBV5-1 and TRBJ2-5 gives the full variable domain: KAGVTQTPRYLIKTRGQQVTLSCSPISGHRSVSWYQQTPGQGLQFLFEYFSETQRNKGNFPGRFSGRQFSNSRSEMNVSTLELGDSALYLCASSRQGVKETQYFGPGTRLLVL.

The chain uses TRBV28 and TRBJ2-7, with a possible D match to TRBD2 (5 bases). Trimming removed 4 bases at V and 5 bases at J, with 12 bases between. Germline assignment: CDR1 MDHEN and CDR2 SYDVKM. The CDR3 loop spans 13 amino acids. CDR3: CASSSRGFNEQYF. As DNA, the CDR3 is TGTGCCAGCAGTTCGAGAGGGTTCAACGAGCAGTACTTC.

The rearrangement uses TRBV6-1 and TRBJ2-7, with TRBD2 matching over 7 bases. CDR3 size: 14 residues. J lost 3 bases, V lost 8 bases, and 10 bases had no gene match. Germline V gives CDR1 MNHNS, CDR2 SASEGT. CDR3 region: CASVEGGSLYEQYF. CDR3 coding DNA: TGTGCCAGCGTCGAGGGAGGGTCTCTCTACGAGCAGTACTTC.

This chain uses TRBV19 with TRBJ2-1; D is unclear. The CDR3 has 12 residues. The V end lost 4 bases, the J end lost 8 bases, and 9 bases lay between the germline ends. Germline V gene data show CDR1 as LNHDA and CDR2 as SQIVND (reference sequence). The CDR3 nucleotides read TGTGCCAGTAGTAGGAGCAACTATGAGCAGTTCTTC. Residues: CASSRSNYEQFF.

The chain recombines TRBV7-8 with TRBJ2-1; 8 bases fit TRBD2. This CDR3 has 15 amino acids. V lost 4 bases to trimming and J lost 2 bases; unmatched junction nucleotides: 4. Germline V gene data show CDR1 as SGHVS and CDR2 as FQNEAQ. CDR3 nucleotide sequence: TGTGCCAGCAGCTCTGATAGCGGGACCTACAATGAGCAGTTCTTC. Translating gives CASSSDSGTYNEQFF.

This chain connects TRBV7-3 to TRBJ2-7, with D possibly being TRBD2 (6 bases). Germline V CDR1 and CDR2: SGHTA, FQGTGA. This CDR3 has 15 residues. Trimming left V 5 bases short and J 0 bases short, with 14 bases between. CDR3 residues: CASSQGTSSSYEQYF. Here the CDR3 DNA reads TGTGCCAGCAGCCAAGGGACTTCGAGCTCCTACGAGCAGTACTTC.

The CDR3: CASSVDQNTEAFF. In nucleotides, the CDR3 is TGTGCCAGCAGCGTAGATCAGAACACTGAAGCTTTCTTT. V and J are TRBV9 and TRBJ1-1, with D uncertain. Germline CDR1 reads SGDLS; CDR2 reads YYNGEE. The CDR3 length is 13 residues. The V gene lost 0 bases and the J gene lost 1 base, with 4 bases spanning the gap.

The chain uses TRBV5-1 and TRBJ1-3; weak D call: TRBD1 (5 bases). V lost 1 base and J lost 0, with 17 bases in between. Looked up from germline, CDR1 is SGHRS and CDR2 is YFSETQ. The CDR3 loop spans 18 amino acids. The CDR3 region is CASSLNGGAGGSGNTIYF. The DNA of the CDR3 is TGCGCCAGCAGCTTGAACGGAGGCGCGGGGGGCTCTGGAAACACCATATATTTT.

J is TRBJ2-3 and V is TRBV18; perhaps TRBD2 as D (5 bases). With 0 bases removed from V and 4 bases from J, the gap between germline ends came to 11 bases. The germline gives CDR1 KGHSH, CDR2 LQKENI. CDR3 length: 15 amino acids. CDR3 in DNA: TGTGCCAGCTCACCACCGCGAGGGTCTGCAGATACGCAGTATTTT. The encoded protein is CASSPPRGSADTQYF.

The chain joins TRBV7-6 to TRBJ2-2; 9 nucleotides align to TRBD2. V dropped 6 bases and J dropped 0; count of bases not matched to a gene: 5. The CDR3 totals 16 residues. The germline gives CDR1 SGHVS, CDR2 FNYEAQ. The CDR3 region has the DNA TGTGCCAGCAGTTCTCTAGCGGGGACGAACACCGGGGAGCTGTTTTTT. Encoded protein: CASSSLAGTNTGELFF.

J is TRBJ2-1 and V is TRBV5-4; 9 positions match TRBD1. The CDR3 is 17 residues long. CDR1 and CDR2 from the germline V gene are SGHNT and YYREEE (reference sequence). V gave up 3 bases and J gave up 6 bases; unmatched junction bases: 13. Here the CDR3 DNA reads TGTGCCAGCAGCTCACCAATCACCGGGACAGGGACCAATGAGCAGTTCTTC. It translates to CASSSPITGTGTNEQFF.

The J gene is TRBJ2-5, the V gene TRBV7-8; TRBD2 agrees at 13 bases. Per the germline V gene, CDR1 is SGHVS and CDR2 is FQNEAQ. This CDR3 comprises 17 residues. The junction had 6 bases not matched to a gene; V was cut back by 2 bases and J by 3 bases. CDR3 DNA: TGTGCCAGCAGCTTACCCACTAGCGGGAGGGCTAAAGAGACCCAGTACTTC. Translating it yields CASSLPTSGRAKETQYF.

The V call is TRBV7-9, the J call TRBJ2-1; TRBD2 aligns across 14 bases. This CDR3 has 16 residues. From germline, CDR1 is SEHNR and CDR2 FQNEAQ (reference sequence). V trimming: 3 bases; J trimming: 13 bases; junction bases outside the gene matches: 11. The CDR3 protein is CASSFVPGLAGVDQFF. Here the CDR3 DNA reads TGTGCCAGCAGCTTTGTACCGGGACTAGCGGGAGTTGACCAGTTCTTC.

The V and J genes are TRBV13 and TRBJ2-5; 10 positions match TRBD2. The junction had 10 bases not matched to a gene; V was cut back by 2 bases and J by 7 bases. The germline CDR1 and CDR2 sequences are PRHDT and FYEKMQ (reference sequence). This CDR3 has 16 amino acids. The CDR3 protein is CASSLYRTSGSGTQYF. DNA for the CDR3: TGTGCCAGCAGCTTATACCGGACTAGCGGATCAGGGACCCAGTACTTC.

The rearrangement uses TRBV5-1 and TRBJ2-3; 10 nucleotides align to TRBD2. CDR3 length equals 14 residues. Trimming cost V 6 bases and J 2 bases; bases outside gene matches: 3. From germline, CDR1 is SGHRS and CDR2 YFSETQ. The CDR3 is CASIAGGTTDTQYF. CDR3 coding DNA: TGCGCCAGCATAGCGGGAGGCACCACAGATACGCAGTATTTT. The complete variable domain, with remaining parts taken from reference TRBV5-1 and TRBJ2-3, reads KAGVTQTPRYLIKTRGQQVTLSCSPISGHRSVSWYQQTPGQGLQFLFEYFSETQRNKGNFPGRFSGRQFSNSRSEMNVSTLELGDSALYLCASIAGGTTDTQYFGPGTRLTVL.

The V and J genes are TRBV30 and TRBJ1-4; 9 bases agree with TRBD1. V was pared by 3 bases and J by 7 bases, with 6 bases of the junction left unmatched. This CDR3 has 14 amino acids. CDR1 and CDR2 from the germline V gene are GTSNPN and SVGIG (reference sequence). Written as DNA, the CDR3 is TGTGCCTGGAGCGGCGGGGGACAGGGTGAAAAACTGTTTTTT. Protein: CAWSGGGQGEKLFF. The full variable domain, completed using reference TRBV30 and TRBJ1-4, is SQTIHQWPATLVQPVGSPLSLECTVEGTSNPNLYWYRQAAGRGLQLLFYSVGIGQISSEVPQNLSASRPQDRQFILSSKKLLLSDSGFYLCAWSGGGQGEKLFFGSGTQLSVL.

CDR3 DNA sequence: TGTGCCAGCAGCTTGGGACAGAGGAACACTGAAGCTTTCTTT. Amino acid sequence: CASSLGQRNTEAFF. The rearrangement uses TRBV5-4 and TRBJ1-1; weak D call: TRBD1 (5 bases). The CDR3 sequence is 14 residues long. V lost 0 bases to trimming and J lost 1 base, with 7 bases between them. Germline V gene lookup returns CDR1 SGHNT and CDR2 YYREEE (reference sequence).

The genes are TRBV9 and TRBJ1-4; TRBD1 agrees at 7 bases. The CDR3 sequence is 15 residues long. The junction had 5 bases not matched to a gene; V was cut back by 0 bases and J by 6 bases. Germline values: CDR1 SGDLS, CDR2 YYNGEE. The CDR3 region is CASSVGQGGDEKLFF. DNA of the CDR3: TGTGCCAGCAGCGTAGGGCAGGGGGGTGATGAAAAACTGTTTTTT.

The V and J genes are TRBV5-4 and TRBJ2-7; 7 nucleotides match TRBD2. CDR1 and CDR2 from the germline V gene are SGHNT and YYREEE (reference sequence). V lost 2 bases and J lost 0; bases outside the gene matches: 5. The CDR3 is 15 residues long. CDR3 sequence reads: CASSLPGGDSYEQYF. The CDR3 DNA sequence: TGTGCCAGCAGCTTACCTGGGGGGGACTCCTACGAGCAGTACTTC.

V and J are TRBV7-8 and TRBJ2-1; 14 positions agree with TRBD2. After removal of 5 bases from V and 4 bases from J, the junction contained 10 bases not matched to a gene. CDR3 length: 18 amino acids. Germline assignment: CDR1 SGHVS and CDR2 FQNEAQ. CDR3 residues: CASSAPRRTSGGYNEQFF. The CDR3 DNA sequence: TGTGCCAGCAGCGCTCCGCGACGGACTAGCGGGGGGTACAATGAGCAGTTCTTC. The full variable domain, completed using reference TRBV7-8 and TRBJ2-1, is GAGVSQSPRYKVAKRGQDVALRCDPISGHVSLFWYQQALGQGPEFLTYFQNEAQLDKSGLPSDRFFAERPEGSVSTLKIQRTQQEDSAVYLCASSAPRRTSGGYNEQFFGPGTRLTVL.

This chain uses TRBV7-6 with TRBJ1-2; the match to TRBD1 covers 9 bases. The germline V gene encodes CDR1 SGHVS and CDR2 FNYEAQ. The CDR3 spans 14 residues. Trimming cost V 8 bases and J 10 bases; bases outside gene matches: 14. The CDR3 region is CASAPLTGTGTYTF. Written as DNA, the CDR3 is TGTGCCAGCGCCCCGCTAACCGGGACAGGGACCTACACCTTC.

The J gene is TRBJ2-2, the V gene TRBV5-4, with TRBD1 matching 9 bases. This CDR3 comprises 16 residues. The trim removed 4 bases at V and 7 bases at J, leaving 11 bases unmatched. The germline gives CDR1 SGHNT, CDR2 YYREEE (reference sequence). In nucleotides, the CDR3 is TGTGCCAGCAGCAGGGGCCGGGACAGGGAGGGCGGGGAGCTGTTTTTT. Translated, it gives CASSRGRDREGGELFF.